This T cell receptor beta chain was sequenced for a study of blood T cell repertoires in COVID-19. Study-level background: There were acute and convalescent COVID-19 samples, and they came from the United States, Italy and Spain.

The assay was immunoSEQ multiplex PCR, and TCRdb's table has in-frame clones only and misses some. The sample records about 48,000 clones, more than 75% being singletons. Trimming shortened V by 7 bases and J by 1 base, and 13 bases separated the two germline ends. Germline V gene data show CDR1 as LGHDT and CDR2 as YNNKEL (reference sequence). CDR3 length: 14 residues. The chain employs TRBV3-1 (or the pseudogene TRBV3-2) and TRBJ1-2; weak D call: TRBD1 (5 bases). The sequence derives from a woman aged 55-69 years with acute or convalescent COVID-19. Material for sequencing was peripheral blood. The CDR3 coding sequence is TGTGCCAGCACGCCGGGGGGATATAACTATGGCTACACCTTC. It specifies CASTPGGYNYGYTF.